The 3 T cell receptor beta chains presented below share a single source sample, sequenced in a study of regulatory T cells in long-lasting Graves disease. Specified time point: newly diagnosed GD, antithyroid drugs for less than 3 months. PBMC RNA served as the TCR library source. In building TCR beta libraries, iRepertoire HTBI primers were used together with Arm-PCR of CDR3 regions. Each CDR3 protein is one row after TCRdb ran MiXCR on the multiplex PCR reads. The repertoire has about 240,000 distinct CDR3 sequences, about 19% of them found once; the top ten carry about 14%. Source: peripheral blood mononuclear cells (PBMCs), taken at new diagnosis, from a patient treated with antithyroid drugs. The receptors stem from a female donor with Graves disease.

The chain couples TRBV20-1 to TRBJ1-5; D call uncertain. CDR1 and CDR2 from the germline V gene are DFQATT and SNEGSKA (reference sequence). The V end was cut by 5 bases, the J end by 5 bases, with 16 bases between. The CDR3 sequence is 14 residues long. CDR3 residues: CSASNPGEDQPQHF. The CDR3 DNA follows: TGCAGTGCTTCGAATCCCGGGGAAGATCAGCCCCAGCATTTT.

This clonotype was seen ten or more times. This chain joins TRBV6-2 or TRBV6-3 and TRBJ2-3; the D gene is possibly TRBD2 (6 bases). V lost 2 bases and J lost 2, with 11 bases in between. Germline loops: CDR1 MNHEY, CDR2 SVGEGT. The CDR3 covers 15 residues. CDR3 loop: CASSYGTGVTDTQYF. The DNA of the CDR3 is TGTGCCAGCAGTTACGGGACGGGAGTCACAGATACGCAGTATTTT.

In this sample, this clonotype turned up many times. Its ends do not fully match the called genes, so a read error is possible. The chain combines TRBV29-1 with TRBJ2-1; the D is unclear. The length of the CDR3 is 16 residues. CDR1 is SQVTM, CDR2 ANQGSEA, per germline. CDR3 bases: TGCAGCGTTGATTACCGGCCGGCCACTTCCTACAATGAGCGGTTCTTC. As protein: CSVDYRPATSYNERFF.